A single T cell receptor beta chain is shown here with its context. Its antigen is still unknown. These data originate in a study of shared clonotypes between healthy human individuals. Those who donated were healthy HIV-negative adults, with no recent acute infections or vaccinations reported. The method was immunoSEQ multiplex PCR; TCRdb's version includes in-frame clones alone and lacks a portion of them. The table lists hundreds of thousands of clones, 60% to 80% of them singletons. Study-level points and caveats: Blood was the only sampled material, and tissue repertoires likely differ.

The CDR3 runs 14 residues. This receptor was taken from a woman aged 40 to 50 in good health. Some clones in this sample may be carry-over from other donors' samples. Material for sequencing was PBMCs. The chain uses TRBV21-1 and TRBJ2-5; the table's D call TRBD1 went unverified against the DNA. TRBV21-1 is recorded as a pseudogene. The CDR3 DNA reads as TGTGCCAGCAGCAAAGACAGGCCCCCCCAGACCCAGTACTTC. As protein: CASSKDRPPQTQYF.